Listed here are 14 T cell receptor beta chains from one sample, sequenced in a study of shared clonotypes between healthy human individuals. The data were produced by immunoSEQ multiplex PCR, yet TCRdb's version contains in-frame clones alone and is incomplete. The table has 2 million or so clones, over 85% seen once; the top ten hold 1.1%. Only CD45RO-negative cells positively selected for CCR7 counted as naive CD8 cells, so terminally differentiated effector memory CD45RA+ cells were excluded. Sequenced material: naive CD8+ T cells sorted from blood. The receptors derive from a man aged 18 to 30 in good health.

The J gene is TRBJ2-7, the V gene TRBV5-4; D is undetermined. The V gene lost 2 bases and the J gene lost 0 bases, with 12 bases spanning the gap. CDR1 SGHNT and CDR2 YYREEE come from the germline V gene (reference sequence). This CDR3 contains 15 residues. The chain's CDR3 is CASSFSAATSYEQYF. The CDR3 region has the DNA TGTGCCAGCAGCTTTTCCGCCGCCACCTCCTACGAGCAGTACTTC. Filled out from reference TRBV5-4 and TRBJ2-7, the complete variable domain reads ETGVTQSPTHLIKTRGQQVTLRCSSQSGHNTVSWYQQALGQGPQFIFQYYREEENGRGNFPPRFSGLQFPNYSSELNVNALELDDSALYLCASSFSAATSYEQYFGPGTRLTVT.

The gene calls are TRBV5-6 and TRBJ2-5; D possibly corresponds to TRBD1 (5 bases). CDR3 length: 13 residues. V lost 4 bases, J lost 5 bases, and 12 bases lay in between. Germline lookup yields CDR1 SGHDT and CDR2 YYEEEE. CDR3 DNA sequence: TGTGCCAGCAGCCCGACAGTTTTCGAGACCCAGTACTTC. Its translation is CASSPTVFETQYF.

This chain uses TRBV19 with TRBJ2-7; 9 bases match TRBD1. The CDR3 consists of 14 residues. CDR1 LNHDA and CDR2 SQIVND come from the germline V gene (reference sequence). With V trimmed by 4 bases and J by 3 bases, 4 bases remained unmatched. In nucleotides, the CDR3 is TGTGCCAGTAGTACTGGGGACAGGGTCTACGAGCAGTACTTC. Protein sequence: CASSTGDRVYEQYF.

This clone was seen a single time. In DNA form, the CDR3 reads TGTGCCAGCAGTTTGGGGGGCGGAGGGCGGGAGCTGTTTTTT. Translating gives CASSLGGGGRELFF. The rearrangement links TRBV27 to TRBJ2-2; D assignment may be TRBD1 or TRBD2 (6 bases each). Trimming took off 3 bases at V and 9 bases at J, with 14 bases between the two ends. This CDR3 region has 14 residues. Looked up from germline, CDR1 is MNHEY and CDR2 is SMNVEV (reference sequence).

The rearrangement joins TRBV27 to TRBJ1-2; maybe TRBD1 (5 bases). V shed 7 bases and J shed 8 bases, with 14 bases lying between them. Germline CDR1 MNHEY, CDR2 SMNVEV (reference sequence). The CDR3 loop spans 12 amino acids. CDR3 region: CASKQGLGGYTF. Here the CDR3 DNA reads TGTGCCAGCAAGCAGGGCTTGGGCGGCTACACCTTC.

The chain couples TRBV18 to TRBJ2-7, with 11 bases aligning to TRBD2. The ends lost 3 bases at V and 2 bases at J; junction bases unmatched: 3. Germline CDR1 KGHSH, CDR2 LQKENI. The CDR3 totals 15 residues. The CDR3 nucleotides are TGTGCCAGCTCACCTCTAGCGGGGGGCACCTACGAGCAGTACTTC. The encoded protein is CASSPLAGGTYEQYF.

The gene calls are TRBV5-8 and TRBJ1-2, with D unclear. The V end was cut by 6 bases, the J end by 4 bases, with 13 bases between. The germline V gene has CDR1 SGHTS and CDR2 YDEGEE. The length of the CDR3 is 13 residues. DNA for the CDR3: TGTGCCAGCAACATGGTTCGGGTCTATGGCTACACCTTC. Its translation: CASNMVRVYGYTF.

The gene calls are TRBV5-6 and TRBJ2-1; TRBD2 might be the D (6 bases). The CDR3 extends over 14 amino acids. The ends were cut back, 2 bases at V and 8 bases at J, with 14 bases in the middle. Germline CDR1 is SGHDT and CDR2 is YYEEEE. For the CDR3, the DNA is TGTGCCAGCAGCTTAGTAGCGGCTTGGGATGAGCAGTTCTTC. Its protein is CASSLVAAWDEQFF.

This clone was seen only once. Other DNA sequences in the sample encode the same CDR3. The chain has TRBV4-1 and TRBJ1-2; D ambiguous. V dropped 1 base and J dropped 7 bases, with 4 bases sitting between them. The CDR3 is 11 residues long. CDR1 is MGHRA and CDR2 is YSYEKL in the germline V gene. CDR3 DNA: TGCGCCAGCAGCCAAGGCTCTGGCTACACCTTC. It yields the protein CASSQGSGYTF.

The chain links TRBV7-9 to TRBJ2-7, with D possibly called TRBD1 or TRBD2 (6 bases each). CDR3 length equals 16 residues. Germline lookup yields CDR1 SEHNR and CDR2 FQNEAQ (reference sequence). V was shortened by 1 base and J by 1 base, with 14 bases between the two germline ends. In DNA form, the CDR3 reads TGTGCCAGCAGCTTAGAGGACGGGGGCCTTTCCTACGAGCAGTACTTC. This translates into CASSLEDGGLSYEQYF.

The chain is built from TRBV14 and TRBJ2-2; 10 bases align to TRBD2. Looked up from germline, CDR1 is SGHDN and CDR2 is FVKESK. The V segment lost 4 bases and the J segment 7 bases; nucleotides outside the gene matches: 12. The CDR3 length is 17 residues. CDR3 DNA sequence: TGTGCCAGCAGCCTGAGAGTACTAGCGGGGCCCAACGGGGAGCTGTTTTTT. Translating it yields CASSLRVLAGPNGELFF.

The rearrangement uses TRBV27 and TRBJ1-5; D remains unclear. The V end was cut by 4 bases, the J end by 0 bases, with 4 bases between. This CDR3 contains 13 residues. Germline values: CDR1 MNHEY, CDR2 SMNVEV (reference sequence). CDR3 DNA sequence: TGTGCCAGCAGTTGGTCTAGCAATCAGCCCCAGCATTTT. Translation gives CASSWSSNQPQHF.

V gene TRBV27 combines with J gene TRBJ2-5, with 9 bases lining up with TRBD2. The CDR3 has 15 amino acids. Germline V gives CDR1 MNHEY, CDR2 SMNVEV (reference sequence). The J segment lost 5 bases and the V segment lost 2 bases, leaving 6 bases of the junction unmatched. CDR3 in DNA: TGTGCCAGCAGTTTAGTAGCGGGAGTTCCGGAGACCCAGTACTTC. Its protein product is CASSLVAGVPETQYF.

This chain connects TRBV5-6 to TRBJ2-7, with 8 bases fitting TRBD2. The V segment lost 5 bases and the J segment 4 bases; nucleotides outside the gene matches: 14. CDR3 length equals 16 residues. Germline V lookup: CDR1 SGHDT, CDR2 YYEEEE. Written as DNA, the CDR3 is TGTGCCAGCAGTCTGGCTAGACTAGCGATGGGTTACGAGCAGTACTTC. Protein sequence: CASSLARLAMGYEQYF.